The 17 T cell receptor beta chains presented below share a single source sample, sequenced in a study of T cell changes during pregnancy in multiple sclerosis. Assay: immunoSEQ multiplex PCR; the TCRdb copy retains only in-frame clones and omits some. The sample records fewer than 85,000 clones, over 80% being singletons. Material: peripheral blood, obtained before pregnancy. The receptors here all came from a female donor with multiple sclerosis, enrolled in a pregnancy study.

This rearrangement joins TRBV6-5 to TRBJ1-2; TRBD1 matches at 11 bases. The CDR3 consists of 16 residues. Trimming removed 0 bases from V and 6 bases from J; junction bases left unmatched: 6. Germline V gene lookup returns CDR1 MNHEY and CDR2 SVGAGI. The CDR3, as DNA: TGTGCCAGCAGTTACTCGAGGACAGGGGGCGGGAATGGCTACACCTTC. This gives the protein CASSYSRTGGGNGYTF.

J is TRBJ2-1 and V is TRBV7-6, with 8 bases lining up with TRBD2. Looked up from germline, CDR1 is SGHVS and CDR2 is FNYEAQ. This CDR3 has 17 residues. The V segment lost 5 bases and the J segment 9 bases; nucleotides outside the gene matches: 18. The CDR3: CASSALAGTSGSVEQFF. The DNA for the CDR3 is TGTGCCAGCAGCGCCCTCGCCGGGACTAGTGGGTCTGTTGAGCAGTTCTTC. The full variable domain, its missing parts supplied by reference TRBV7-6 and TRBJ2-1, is GAGVSQSPRYKVTKRGQDVALRCDPISGHVSLYWYRQALGQGPEFLTYFNYEAQQDKSGLPNDRFSAERPEGSISTLTIQRTEQRDSAMYRCASSALAGTSGSVEQFFGPGTRLTVL.

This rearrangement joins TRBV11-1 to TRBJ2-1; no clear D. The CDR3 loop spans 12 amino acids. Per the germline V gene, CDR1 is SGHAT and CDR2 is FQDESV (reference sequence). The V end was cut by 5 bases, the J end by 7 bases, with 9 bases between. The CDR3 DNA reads TGTGCCAGCAGCCCCAATCGGAATGAGCAGTTCTTC. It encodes CASSPNRNEQFF.

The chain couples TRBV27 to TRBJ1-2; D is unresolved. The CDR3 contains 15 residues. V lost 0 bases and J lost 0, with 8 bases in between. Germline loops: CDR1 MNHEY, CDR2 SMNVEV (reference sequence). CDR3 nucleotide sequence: TGTGCCAGCAGTTTATCGCAAACAGCTAACTATGGCTACACCTTC. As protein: CASSLSQTANYGYTF.

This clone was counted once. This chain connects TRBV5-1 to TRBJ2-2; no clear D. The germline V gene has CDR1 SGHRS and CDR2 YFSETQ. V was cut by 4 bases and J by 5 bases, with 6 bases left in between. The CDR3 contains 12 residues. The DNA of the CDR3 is TGCGCCAGCAGCAAACAGACCGGGGAGCTGTTTTTT. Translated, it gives CASSKQTGELFF.

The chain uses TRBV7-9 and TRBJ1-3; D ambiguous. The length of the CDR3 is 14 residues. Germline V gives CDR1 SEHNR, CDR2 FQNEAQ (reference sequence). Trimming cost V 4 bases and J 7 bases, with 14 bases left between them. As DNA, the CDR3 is TGTGCCAGCAGCTCCGGGCTGGGGAGCAACACCATATATTTT. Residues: CASSSGLGSNTIYF.

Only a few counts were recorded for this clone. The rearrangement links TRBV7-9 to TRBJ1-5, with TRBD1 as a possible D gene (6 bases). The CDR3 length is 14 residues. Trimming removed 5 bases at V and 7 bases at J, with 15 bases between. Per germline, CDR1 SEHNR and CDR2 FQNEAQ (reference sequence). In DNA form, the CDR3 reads TGTGCCAGCAGCGCCGGGGGGCCCGGGCAGCCCCAGCATTTT. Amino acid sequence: CASSAGGPGQPQHF.

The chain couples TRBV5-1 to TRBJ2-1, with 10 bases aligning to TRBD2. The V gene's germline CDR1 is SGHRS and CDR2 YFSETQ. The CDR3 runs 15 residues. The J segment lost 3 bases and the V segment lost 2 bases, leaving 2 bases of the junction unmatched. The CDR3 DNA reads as TGCGCCAGCAGCTTTGCTAGCGGGAGCTACAATGAGCAGTTCTTC. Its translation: CASSFASGSYNEQFF. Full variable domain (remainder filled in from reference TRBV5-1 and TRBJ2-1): KAGVTQTPRYLIKTRGQQVTLSCSPISGHRSVSWYQQTPGQGLQFLFEYFSETQRNKGNFPGRFSGRQFSNSRSEMNVSTLELGDSALYLCASSFASGSYNEQFFGPGTRLTVL.

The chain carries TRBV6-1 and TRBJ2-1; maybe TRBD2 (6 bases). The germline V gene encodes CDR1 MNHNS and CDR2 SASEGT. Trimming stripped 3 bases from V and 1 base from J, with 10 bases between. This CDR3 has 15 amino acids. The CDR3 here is CASSERDRSYNEQFF. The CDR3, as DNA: TGTGCCAGCAGTGAGCGGGACCGTTCCTACAATGAGCAGTTCTTC.

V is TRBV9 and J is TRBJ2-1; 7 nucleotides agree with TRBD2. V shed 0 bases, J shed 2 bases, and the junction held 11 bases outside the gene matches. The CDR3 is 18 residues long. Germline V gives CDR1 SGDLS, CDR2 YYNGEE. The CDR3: CASSVGGGTGLAYNEQFF. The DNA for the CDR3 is TGTGCCAGCAGCGTAGGCGGCGGGACTGGACTAGCCTACAATGAGCAGTTCTTC.

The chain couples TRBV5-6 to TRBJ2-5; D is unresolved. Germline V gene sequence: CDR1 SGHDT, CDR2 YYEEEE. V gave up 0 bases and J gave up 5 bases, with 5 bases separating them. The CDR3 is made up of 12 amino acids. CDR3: CASSLVRETQYF. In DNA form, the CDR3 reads TGTGCCAGCAGCTTGGTTCGGGAGACCCAGTACTTC.

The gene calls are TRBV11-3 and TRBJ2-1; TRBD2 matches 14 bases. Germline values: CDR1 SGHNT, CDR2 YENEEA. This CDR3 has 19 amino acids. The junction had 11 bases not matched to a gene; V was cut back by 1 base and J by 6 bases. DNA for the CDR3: TGTGCCAGCAGCTTAGGCCTAGTACCGGGACTAGCGGGAGTCAATGAGCAGTTCTTC. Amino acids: CASSLGLVPGLAGVNEQFF. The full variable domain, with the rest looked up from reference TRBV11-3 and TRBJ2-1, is EAGVVQSPRYKIIEKKQPVAFWCNPISGHNTLYWYLQNLGQGPELLIRYENEEAVDDSQLPKDRFSAERLKGVDSTLKIQPAELGDSAVYLCASSLGLVPGLAGVNEQFFGPGTRLTVL.

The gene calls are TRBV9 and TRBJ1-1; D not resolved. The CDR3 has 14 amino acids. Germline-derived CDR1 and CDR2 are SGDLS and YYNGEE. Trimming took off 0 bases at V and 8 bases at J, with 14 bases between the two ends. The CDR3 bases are TGTGCCAGCAGCGTAGTGGAGGGTGGAGCCGAAGCTTTCTTT. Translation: CASSVVEGGAEAFF.

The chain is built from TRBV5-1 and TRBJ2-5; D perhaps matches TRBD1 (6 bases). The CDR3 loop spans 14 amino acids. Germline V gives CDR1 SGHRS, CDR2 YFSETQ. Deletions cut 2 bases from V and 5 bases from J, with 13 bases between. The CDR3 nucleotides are TGCGCCAGCAGCTTCGCACAGGGTGGGGAGACCCAGTACTTC. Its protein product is CASSFAQGGETQYF.

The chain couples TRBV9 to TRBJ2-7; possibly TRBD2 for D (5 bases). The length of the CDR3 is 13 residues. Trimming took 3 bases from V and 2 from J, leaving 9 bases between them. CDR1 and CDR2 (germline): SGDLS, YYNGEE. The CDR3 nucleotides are TGTGCCAGCAGCGCCGGGAACCCCTACGAGCAGTACTTC. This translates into CASSAGNPYEQYF.

The CDR3 region is CASSQVLSGTGAYEQYF. In nucleotides, the CDR3 is TGTGCCAGCTCACAGGTACTTTCCGGGACAGGGGCCTACGAGCAGTACTTC. The V call is TRBV18, the J call TRBJ2-7; 10 bases line up with TRBD1. V lost 4 bases, J lost 2 bases, and 11 bases stayed unmatched. CDR1 and CDR2 from the germline V gene are KGHSH and LQKENI. The CDR3 is 17 amino acids.

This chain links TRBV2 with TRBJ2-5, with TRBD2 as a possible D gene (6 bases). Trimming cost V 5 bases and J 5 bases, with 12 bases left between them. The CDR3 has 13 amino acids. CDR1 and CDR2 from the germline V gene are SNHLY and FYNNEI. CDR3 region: CASSSGVWETQYF. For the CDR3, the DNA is TGTGCCAGCAGTTCGGGGGTCTGGGAGACCCAGTACTTC.